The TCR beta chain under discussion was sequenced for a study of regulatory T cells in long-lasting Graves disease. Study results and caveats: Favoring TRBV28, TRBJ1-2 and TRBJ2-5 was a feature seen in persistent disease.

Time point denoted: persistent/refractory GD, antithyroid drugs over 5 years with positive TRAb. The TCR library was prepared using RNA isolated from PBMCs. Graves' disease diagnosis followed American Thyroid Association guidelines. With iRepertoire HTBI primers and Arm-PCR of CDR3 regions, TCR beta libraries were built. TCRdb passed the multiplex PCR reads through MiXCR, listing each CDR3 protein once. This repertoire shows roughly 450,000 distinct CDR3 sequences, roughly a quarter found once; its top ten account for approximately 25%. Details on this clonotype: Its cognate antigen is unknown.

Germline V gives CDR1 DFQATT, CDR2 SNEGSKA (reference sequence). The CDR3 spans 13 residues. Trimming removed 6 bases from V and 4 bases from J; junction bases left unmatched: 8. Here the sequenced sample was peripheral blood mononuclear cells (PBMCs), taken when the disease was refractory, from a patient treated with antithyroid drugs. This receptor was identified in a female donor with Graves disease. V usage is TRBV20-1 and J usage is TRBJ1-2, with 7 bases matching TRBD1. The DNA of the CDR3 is TGCAGTGCCCCCTACAGGGGCGGCTATGGCTACACCTTC. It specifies CSAPYRGGYGYTF.